Each of the 25 T cell receptor beta chains below was sequenced from the same sample in a study of OX40 agonist ivuxolimab in advanced cancers. Produced via immunoSEQ multiplex PCR; TCRdb's table is partial and in-frame only. The sample lists some 87,000 clones, over 75% occurring once. The source was CD4+ or CD8+ T cells sorted from blood, collected in a trial of the OX40 agonist ivuxolimab. All receptors come from an adult with an advanced solid tumor such as melanoma, head and neck, liver or kidney cancer.

CDR3 protein: CASSPPGAPNTGELFF. The CDR3 DNA follows: TGTGCCAGCAGCCCCCCGGGGGCCCCGAACACCGGGGAGCTGTTTTTT. The chain has TRBV7-9 and TRBJ2-2; either TRBD1 or TRBD2 may supply D (6 bases each). The V gene lost 5 bases and the J gene lost 0 bases, with 13 bases spanning the gap. The CDR3 is 16 amino acids. Germline-derived CDR1 and CDR2 are SEHNR and FQNEAQ (reference sequence).

This clone appeared once. The chain links TRBV10-3 to TRBJ1-5; D ambiguous. CDR3 size: 13 residues. With 4 bases removed from V and 5 bases from J, the gap between germline ends came to 9 bases. Per germline, CDR1 ENHRY and CDR2 SYGVKD. The DNA for the CDR3 is TGTGCCATCAGTGGGGCGGGAGATCAGCCCCAGCATTTT. Translation: CAISGAGDQPQHF.

The V and J genes are TRBV5-1 and TRBJ1-1, with D maybe TRBD1 (5 bases). The ends were cut back, 3 bases at V and 1 base at J, with 10 bases in the middle. Germline CDR1 and CDR2: SGHRS and YFSETQ. The CDR3 sequence is 14 residues long. The CDR3 region is CASSWGEENTEAFF. The CDR3 region has the DNA TGCGCCAGCAGCTGGGGGGAAGAGAACACTGAAGCTTTCTTT. Full variable domain (remainder filled in from reference TRBV5-1 and TRBJ1-1): KAGVTQTPRYLIKTRGQQVTLSCSPISGHRSVSWYQQTPGQGLQFLFEYFSETQRNKGNFPGRFSGRQFSNSRSEMNVSTLELGDSALYLCASSWGEENTEAFFGQGTRLTVV.

The CDR3 DNA reads TGTGCCAGCAGAACGGGACCAACCCTGGGCTACGAGCAGTACTTC. Residues: CASRTGPTLGYEQYF. V gene TRBV7-2 combines with J gene TRBJ2-7, with D perhaps matching TRBD1 or TRBD2 (5 bases each). Trimming took 6 bases from V and 3 from J, leaving 18 bases between them. This CDR3 has 15 amino acids. Germline V gene sequence: CDR1 SGHTA, CDR2 FQGNSA.

The table lists this clone with a count of one. The J gene is TRBJ1-5, the V gene TRBV6-1; no clear D gene. CDR3 size: 17 residues. The germline V gene encodes CDR1 MNHNS and CDR2 SASEGT. Trimming cost V 1 base and J 0 bases, with 13 bases left between them. The CDR3 loop reads CASSEGWVTSSNQPQHF. Here the CDR3 DNA reads TGTGCCAGCAGTGAAGGCTGGGTAACGAGTAGCAATCAGCCCCAGCATTTT.

The rearrangement joins TRBV29-1 to TRBJ2-1; D gene ambiguous. Germline CDR1 is SQVTM and CDR2 is ANQGSEA. Trimming took off 4 bases at V and 5 bases at J, with 12 bases between the two ends. The CDR3 contains 13 residues. The CDR3 loop reads CSVAASWDNEQFF. The DNA of the CDR3 is TGCAGCGTTGCTGCCAGTTGGGACAATGAGCAGTTCTTC.

CDR3 loop: CASSLPGGGRSQPQHF. The CDR3 DNA reads as TGTGCCAGCAGTTTACCCGGAGGGGGAAGGAGTCAGCCCCAGCATTTT. The V call is TRBV28, the J call TRBJ1-5; TRBD1 is a possible D gene (6 bases). V lost 2 bases to trimming and J lost 6 bases, with 17 bases between them. CDR1 is MDHEN and CDR2 is SYDVKM in the germline V gene. This CDR3 region has 16 residues.

V usage is TRBV21-1 and J usage is TRBJ2-1; the listed D gene, TRBD2, was not tested against the DNA. TRBV21-1 is given as a pseudogene. This CDR3 has 15 residues. CDR3 bases: TGTGCCAGCAGGGGTCAAACTAGCGGGGTTGATGAGCAGTTCTTC. Amino acids: CASRGQTSGVDEQFF.

The genes are TRBV7-2 and TRBJ2-7; 10 positions agree with TRBD2. V shed 2 bases and J 6 bases; nucleotides not matched to a gene: 7. CDR3 size: 15 residues. Germline CDR1 reads SGHTA; CDR2 reads FQGNSA. CDR3 sequence reads: CASSLTLAGVAEQYF. CDR3 sequence (DNA): TGTGCCAGCAGCTTAACGCTAGCGGGAGTGGCCGAGCAGTACTTC.

This chain uses TRBV11-2 with TRBJ2-2; TRBD2 matches 8 bases. This CDR3 is 15 amino acids long. The germline CDR1 and CDR2 sequences are SGHAT and FQNNGV. J lost 3 bases, V lost 2 bases, and 2 bases had no gene match. CDR3 region: CASSLSSGYTGELFF. CDR3 nucleotides: TGTGCCAGCAGCTTATCTAGCGGGTACACCGGGGAGCTGTTTTTT.

This chain uses TRBV7-2 with TRBJ2-7, with D possibly matching TRBD2 (5 bases). CDR1 is SGHTA, CDR2 FQGNSA, per germline. CDR3 size: 15 residues. The ends were cut back, 5 bases at V and 0 bases at J, with 14 bases in the middle. For the CDR3, the DNA is TGTGCCAGCAGCGTCCGCCACGGGGACTCCTACGAGCAGTACTTC. Amino acid sequence: CASSVRHGDSYEQYF.

The CDR3: CASSSTGIPTDTQYF. The CDR3 coding sequence is TGTGCCAGCAGCTCGACAGGGATCCCCACAGATACGCAGTATTTT. This chain links TRBV7-3 with TRBJ2-3; the match to TRBD1 covers 7 bases. CDR1 is SGHTA, CDR2 FQGTGA, per germline. The CDR3 has 15 residues. V lost 4 bases to trimming and J lost 2 bases; unmatched junction nucleotides: 6.

The chain couples TRBV10-1 to TRBJ1-5; D is possibly TRBD1 (6 bases). Germline V lookup: CDR1 WNHNN, CDR2 SYGVQD (reference sequence). CDR3 length: 16 amino acids. CDR3 amino acids: CVKRTAGELSNQPQHF. The CDR3 DNA reads TGCGTCAAAAGAACGGCAGGGGAATTAAGCAATCAGCCCCAGCATTTT.

The genes are TRBV19 and TRBJ1-1; D not certain. Germline CDR1 reads LNHDA; CDR2 reads SQIVND (reference sequence). Trimming took off 3 bases at V and 8 bases at J, with 7 bases between the two ends. This CDR3 is built from 11 residues. Here the CDR3 reads CASSIRFEAFF. The CDR3 DNA reads TGTGCCAGTAGTATCCGTTTCGAAGCTTTCTTT.

This clone was recorded once. CDR3 nucleotides: TGTGCCAGCTCAAAATCCGGGACAGGGGACTATGGCTACACCTTC. Its protein product is CASSKSGTGDYGYTF. The chain links TRBV18 to TRBJ1-2; 10 nucleotides match TRBD1. CDR3 length: 15 residues. V shed 5 bases, J shed 3 bases, and the junction held 6 bases outside the gene matches. Germline-derived CDR1 and CDR2 are KGHSH and LQKENI. The variable domain in full, with the rest retrieved from reference TRBV18 and TRBJ1-2, is NAGVMQNPRHLVRRRGQEARLRCSPMKGHSHVYWYRQLPEEGLKFMVYLQKENIIDESGMPKERFSAEFPKEGPSILRIQQVVRGDSAAYFCASSKSGTGDYGYTFGSGTRLTVV.

This chain joins TRBV18 and TRBJ1-4, with 7 bases aligning to TRBD1. From germline, CDR1 is KGHSH and CDR2 LQKENI. The ends lost 0 bases at V and 5 bases at J; junction bases unmatched: 6. This CDR3 is built from 16 residues. This CDR3 reads CASSPPEPGGNEKLFF. CDR3 nucleotide sequence: TGTGCCAGCTCACCACCGGAGCCAGGGGGGAATGAAAAACTGTTTTTT.

The chain joins TRBV2 to TRBJ2-5, with 12 bases matching TRBD2. Germline V lookup: CDR1 SNHLY, CDR2 FYNNEI. The trim removed 7 bases at V and 3 bases at J, leaving 9 bases unmatched. This CDR3 has 16 amino acids. CDR3 in DNA: TGTGCCAGCACCCTACGCCGACTAGCGGGGGAAGAGACCCAGTACTTC. Residues: CASTLRRLAGEETQYF.

The rearrangement joins TRBV4-1 to TRBJ1-5; TRBD1 agrees at 7 bases. Germline V gene lookup returns CDR1 MGHRA and CDR2 YSYEKL. The V gene end was trimmed by 2 bases and the J gene end by 2 bases; junction bases not matched to a gene: 0. The CDR3 has 14 amino acids. CDR3 amino acids: CASSQQGGNQPQHF. For the CDR3, the DNA is TGCGCCAGCAGCCAACAGGGGGGCAATCAGCCCCAGCATTTT.

The chain has TRBV19 and TRBJ2-5; 10 bases are a match to TRBD2. CDR3 size: 17 residues. The germline gives CDR1 LNHDA, CDR2 SQIVND (reference sequence). V was clipped by 3 bases and J by 3 bases; unmatched bases: 10. For the CDR3, the DNA is TGTGCCAGTAGTATCAGCGGGAGGGGTTTCTCCAAAGAGACCCAGTACTTC. It specifies CASSISGRGFSKETQYF.

This clone was recorded a few times. In nucleotides, the CDR3 is TGTGCCAGCAGCTCCTCCGCTGGACTAGCGACCGAGCAGTACTTC. It is translated as CASSSSAGLATEQYF. The chain recombines TRBV7-2 with TRBJ2-7, with TRBD2 identical over 9 bases. The CDR3 is 15 amino acids. CDR1 is SGHTA, CDR2 FQGNSA, per germline. With 4 bases clipped from V and 6 bases from J, the junction kept 10 bases outside the gene matches.

The rearrangement joins TRBV6-1 to TRBJ2-7, with 10 bases lining up with TRBD2. The J segment lost 7 bases and the V segment lost 0 bases, leaving 12 bases of the junction unmatched. CDR1 is MNHNS and CDR2 is SASEGT in the germline V gene. The CDR3 consists of 17 residues. The CDR3 coding sequence is TGTGCCAGCAGTGAAGCCTGGACTAGCGGAACCCTGGGGGAGCAGTACTTC. Amino acids: CASSEAWTSGTLGEQYF.

The rearrangement uses TRBV5-4 and TRBJ2-6; D tentatively fits TRBD1 or TRBD2 (5 bases each). The CDR3 contains 16 residues. V was pared by 4 bases and J by 0 bases, with 11 bases between. In germline, CDR1 is SGHNT, CDR2 YYREEE (reference sequence). This CDR3 is CASSLGPNSGANVLTF. In DNA form, the CDR3 reads TGTGCCAGCAGCCTGGGACCGAACTCTGGGGCCAACGTCCTGACTTTC.

This clone was detected only a few times. Written as DNA, the CDR3 is TGTGCCAGCAAGGCTAGCAGAACAGGAGGGGAGCTGTTTTTT. It yields the protein CASKASRTGGELFF. The chain couples TRBV2 to TRBJ2-2; D possibly uses TRBD1 or TRBD2 (5 bases each). V gave up 7 bases and J gave up 8 bases, with 17 bases separating them. This CDR3 spans 14 amino acids. CDR1 and CDR2 (germline): SNHLY, FYNNEI. The whole variable domain, remainder taken from reference TRBV2 and TRBJ2-2, is EPEVTQTPSHQVTQMGQEVILRCVPISNHLYFYWYRQILGQKVEFLVSFYNNEISEKSEIFDDQFSVERPDGSNFTLKIRSTKLEDSAMYFCASKASRTGGELFFGEGSRLTVL.

This chain joins TRBV11-3 and TRBJ2-5, with TRBD2 as a possible D gene (7 bases). The DNA end is more similar to TRBJ2-7, so the J call may be wrong. This CDR3 has 13 residues. The germline V gene has CDR1 SGHNT and CDR2 YENEEA. Written as DNA, the CDR3 is TGTGCCAGCAGCACAGGGAGGGCCTACGAGCAGTACTTC. Its translation is CASSTGRAYEQYF.

The chain carries TRBV6-1 and TRBJ1-6, with unresolved D. The germline V and J ends were trimmed by 3 bases and 18 bases, with 12 bases remaining between them. The CDR3 has 11 amino acids. Germline V lookup: CDR1 MNHNS, CDR2 SASEGT. The CDR3 is CASSEDSTGHF. DNA for the CDR3: TGTGCCAGCAGTGAGGATTCGACTGGCCACTTT.